The TCR beta chain under discussion was sequenced for a study of beta chain features in type 1 diabetes listed by TCRdb under 2018. Turning to the overall study: No differences in mean age, gender distribution, total cell number or subset yield were found between patients and healthy donors. A total of 107,917,701 sorted cells were examined across all samples, and the number of cells per subset was strongly correlated with RNA yield. The study compared the TCRB repertoires of sorted circulating CD4+ T cell subsets in recently diagnosed type 1 diabetes patients with those in matched healthy donors. Naive and central memory subsets were obtained from all 30 or so donors, but regulatory and stem cell-like memory subsets were isolated from only 8 patients and roughly eight healthy donors.

Of note for this clone: Its target antigen remains unknown. Base qualities are not provided; no much larger clone lies one nucleotide away.

On the study overall, not on this receptor specifically: Shorter templates might be favored by PCR, yet because patient and control samples were amplified and corrected together, any such skew would affect both groups equally. At VDJ recombination sites, patients with type 1 diabetes made fewer insertions and deleted more nucleotides, a pattern implying thymic rearrangement abnormalities. The naive, central memory and regulatory TCRB repertoires appeared to resemble one another more closely among patients than among healthy donors. Because small numbers of individuals were included in the HLA sub-analyses, any influence of HLA type on TCRB rearrangement was left unresolved. A moderate but significant shortening of TCRB CDR3 length was observed in type 1 diabetes patients in all four CD4+ subsets. Because cDNA was sequenced instead of genomic DNA, highly expressing activated cells could be over-represented, though the groups showed no difference in activation or CD3 levels.

Counted from cysteine to phenylalanine, this CDR3 has 16 amino acids. Only the CDR3 DNA stays, 48 bases, in frame from base 1. V loses 2 bases at its end and J loses 0 bases; junction bases beyond the gene matches: 4. CDR1 and CDR2 are drawn from the germline V gene: SGHTA, FQGTGA. Each donor gave one peripheral blood draw, averaging approximately 0.12 L, which was collected into heparinised tubes. Naive, central memory, regulatory and stem cell-like memory CD4+ T cells were sorted on a BD FACSAria II using a panel including CD45RO, CCR7, CD25, CD127, CD95 and CD27. A purity above 98% was achieved for all sorted populations. PBMCs were isolated immediately by Lymphoprep density gradient centrifugation and stained directly without culture. So that batch effects would be minimized, each experiment stained and sorted samples in pairs, pairing one healthy donor with one patient. The entire isolated RNA was reverse transcribed using the High Capacity cDNA Reverse Transcription Kit, and thus expressed TCRB transcripts were sequenced. Naive, central memory and regulatory T cell samples underwent deep immunoSEQ sequencing, averaging about 3.3 million total reads per sample. After sorted cells were lysed in RLT buffer, RNA was extracted with DNase-treated RNeasy Micro or Mini kits, with the choice depending on cell number. To prevent cross-contamination, every cell subset was processed on its own, while patient and healthy donor samples were processed together. Using the immunoSEQ multiplex PCR, TCRB sequences were amplified from cDNA into 87-bp fragments spanning the CDR3 region. The amplicons were sequenced using the Illumina HiSeq platform. The paper's data handling went like this. PCR bias was computationally corrected using synthetic template baselines, reads within Hamming distance 2 were collapsed, and singletons that could not be merged were discarded. Reads were aligned against IMGT so that V, D and J genes, CDR3 length and insertions or deletions at six rearrangement sites could be assigned. Within each subset, clonotype counts were normalized to the number of sorted cells before true diversity and Gini coefficients were calculated with the tcR R package. The overlap coefficient, calculated on TCRB nucleotide sequences, was used to measure repertoire sharing. TCRdb retrieved this table from immuneACCESS and kept in-frame rearrangements only. Not all clones are present; in checked studies, unresolved V genes account for under half, and no reason is known for the remainder. The V and J calls and clone size were taken over from that table, and D and trimming were inferred from the DNA. This sample holds 28,000 or so clones; less than 70% were observed only once. Around 2.5% of the sample goes to the ten largest clones.

The sequence links TRBV7-3 to TRBJ2-1; the junction holds 7 bases that match TRBD2. This receptor was obtained from a woman aged 25 to 39 with type 1 diabetes. Sequencing was performed on Tregs from blood. The meaning of the sample's cell subset or site label: regulatory CD4+ T cells. The DNA is TGTGCCAGCAGCTTAGTAGCGGGTAGCTCCTACAATGAGCAGTTCTTC. Translated, this is CASSLVAGSSYNEQFF.